These 27 T cell receptor beta chains were all obtained from the same sample, sequenced in a study of blood T cell repertoires in COVID-19. TCRdb's copy holds only in-frame clones and misses some; the assay was immunoSEQ multiplex PCR. The table lists roughly 75,000 clones, approximately 80% of them singletons, with over 10% in the top ten. Sequencing was done on a sample of peripheral blood. The receptors derive from a man aged 50 to 60 with COVID-19, enrolled during active disease.

The DNA for the CDR3 is TGTGCCAGCAGCTTGGCTCTGCAGGTCCCCTATGGCTACACCTTC. Protein: CASSLALQVPYGYTF. The genes are TRBV5-5 and TRBJ1-2; D call uncertain. Germline lookup yields CDR1 SGHKS and CDR2 YYEKEE (reference sequence). The ends were cut back, 0 bases at V and 4 bases at J, with 13 bases in the middle. The CDR3 length is 15 residues.

The chain's CDR3 is CASSQGTTQNYEQYF. The CDR3 DNA reads as TGCGCCAGCAGCCAAGGGACAACGCAGAACTACGAGCAGTACTTC. The V and J genes are TRBV4-3 and TRBJ2-7; D perhaps matches TRBD1 (5 bases). The germline CDR1 and CDR2 sequences are LGHNA and YSLEER. The CDR3 loop spans 15 amino acids. V dropped 1 base and J dropped 3 bases, with 13 bases sitting between them.

The chain combines TRBV28 with TRBJ2-4, with TRBD2 matching 9 bases. This CDR3 contains 17 residues. Germline V CDR1 and CDR2: MDHEN, SYDVKM. The V segment lost 3 bases and the J segment 1 base; nucleotides outside the gene matches: 7. The CDR3 DNA reads as TGTGCCAGCAGTTTCCAAAGCGGGAGGATGGCCAAAAACATTCAGTACTTC. Translated: CASSFQSGRMAKNIQYF.

The rearrangement links TRBV6-2 or TRBV6-3 to TRBJ2-2, with 7 positions matching TRBD1. Germline V gene data show CDR1 as MNHEY and CDR2 as SVGEGT. The CDR3 consists of 14 residues. The J segment lost 3 bases and the V segment lost 5 bases, leaving 3 bases of the junction unmatched. For the CDR3, the DNA is TGTGCCAGCAGTCGACAGGGCGACACCGGGGAGCTGTTTTTT. This sequence encodes CASSRQGDTGELFF.

This chain connects TRBV7-9 to TRBJ2-7; 10 nucleotides agree with TRBD2. Trimming at V came to 1 base and at J to 3 bases, leaving 9 bases not matched to a gene. The length of the CDR3 is 17 residues. Germline V gene lookup returns CDR1 SEHNR and CDR2 FQNEAQ (reference sequence). The CDR3 reads CASSLEGSGGTFYEQYF. In nucleotides, the CDR3 is TGTGCCAGCAGCTTAGAGGGTAGCGGGGGGACTTTCTACGAGCAGTACTTC. The full variable domain, completed using reference TRBV7-9 and TRBJ2-7, is DTGVSQNPRHKITKRGQNVTFRCDPISEHNRLYWYRQTLGQGPEFLTYFQNEAQLEKSRLLSDRFSAERPKGSFSTLEIQRTEQGDSAMYLCASSLEGSGGTFYEQYFGPGTRLTVT.

The rearrangement links TRBV5-4 to TRBJ1-2; TRBD1 is a possible D gene (5 bases). Germline CDR1 and CDR2: SGHNT and YYREEE (reference sequence). V was pared by 1 base and J by 2 bases, with 9 bases between. This CDR3 has 14 residues. The CDR3 DNA reads TGTGCCAGCAGCTTGAGGGGCCGCAACTATGGCTACACCTTC. Encoded protein: CASSLRGRNYGYTF.

The genes are TRBV27 and TRBJ2-7, with D possibly matching TRBD2 (6 bases). Deletions cut 7 bases from V and 2 bases from J, with 15 bases between. Looked up from germline, CDR1 is MNHEY and CDR2 is SMNVEV (reference sequence). This CDR3 contains 14 residues. The CDR3 DNA reads as TGTGCCAGCAAAGAACGCGGGGCCACCTACGAGCAGTACTTC. Translating gives CASKERGATYEQYF.

This clone showed up just once. CDR3 coding DNA: TGTGCCAGCAGTGAAGCGGACTTGAACACTGAAGCTTTCTTT. Protein sequence: CASSEADLNTEAFF. The chain is built from TRBV6-1 and TRBJ1-1; no clear D gene. Trimming removed 0 bases at V and 0 bases at J, with 5 bases between. The CDR3 has 14 residues. Per germline, CDR1 MNHNS and CDR2 SASEGT.

This chain connects TRBV5-1 to TRBJ2-5, with a tentative D call TRBD2 (5 bases). Between the trimmed V and J ends, which lost 9 bases and 5 bases, there was a span of 20 bases. The V gene's germline CDR1 is SGHRS and CDR2 YFSETQ. The length of the CDR3 is 14 residues. This chain's CDR3 is CATRGGSGVETQYF. The CDR3 DNA sequence: TGCGCCACTAGAGGAGGCAGCGGCGTCGAGACCCAGTACTTC.

J is TRBJ1-3 and V is TRBV5-1; D not certain. Per germline, CDR1 SGHRS and CDR2 YFSETQ. V was pared by 4 bases and J by 0 bases, with 11 bases between. CDR3 length: 15 amino acids. The DNA of the CDR3 is TGCGCCAGCAGCCGCGTAAGCGGCTCTGGAAACACCATATATTTT. Amino acid sequence: CASSRVSGSGNTIYF.

The V and J genes are TRBV6-5 and TRBJ2-5; 9 positions agree with TRBD1. Germline values: CDR1 MNHEY, CDR2 SVGAGI. There are 15 residues in the CDR3. Losses at the gene ends were 5 bases for V and 5 bases for J; bases not matched to a gene: 9. CDR3 coding DNA: TGTGCCAGCAGTAAAAAGACAGGGGGTAGTGAGACCCAGTACTTC. The encoded protein is CASSKKTGGSETQYF.

The rearrangement links TRBV3-1 (or the pseudogene TRBV3-2) to TRBJ2-2; no definite D call. The CDR3 spans 14 residues. Germline values: CDR1 LGHDT, CDR2 YNNKEL (reference sequence). V was cut by 0 bases and J by 6 bases, with 8 bases left in between. In nucleotides, the CDR3 is TGTGCCAGCAGCCAAGATCTGAGGTCCGGGGAGCTGTTTTTT. It yields the protein CASSQDLRSGELFF.

This clone has just one count. The genes are TRBV6-5 and TRBJ2-3; 7 bases fit TRBD1. Germline loops: CDR1 MNHEY, CDR2 SVGAGI. V was clipped by 6 bases and J by 3 bases; unmatched bases: 6. The CDR3 extends over 14 amino acids. The CDR3: CASSNTGATDTQYF. In DNA form, the CDR3 reads TGTGCCAGCAGCAATACAGGGGCGACAGATACGCAGTATTTT.

The CDR3: CSVGAYNEQFF. The CDR3 DNA reads as TGCAGCGTAGGAGCCTACAATGAGCAGTTCTTC. This chain links TRBV29-1 with TRBJ2-1; D ambiguous. The germline gives CDR1 SQVTM, CDR2 ANQGSEA. The CDR3 runs 11 residues. V lost 6 bases and J 2 bases, leaving 5 bases between the germline ends.

The V and J genes are TRBV7-3 and TRBJ1-1; weak D call: TRBD1 (6 bases). From germline, CDR1 is SGHTA and CDR2 FQGTGA. Between the trimmed V and J ends, which lost 2 bases and 1 base, there was a span of 14 bases. The CDR3 runs 16 residues. The CDR3 coding sequence is TGTGCCAGCAGCTTATCCCCGGGGACATCGAACACTGAAGCTTTCTTT. Translated, it gives CASSLSPGTSNTEAFF.

The chain is built from TRBV30 and TRBJ1-1, with D perhaps matching TRBD1 (6 bases). Trimming removed 2 bases at V and 3 bases at J, with 13 bases between. Germline values: CDR1 GTSNPN, CDR2 SVGIG (reference sequence). The CDR3 extends over 14 amino acids. This chain's CDR3 is CAWSLWGPDTEAFF. The CDR3 DNA sequence: TGTGCCTGGAGTTTGTGGGGGCCTGACACTGAAGCTTTCTTT.

The chain combines TRBV7-2 with TRBJ2-7; 7 bases agree with TRBD2. The CDR3 covers 13 residues. Germline CDR1 reads SGHTA; CDR2 reads FQGNSA. The trim removed 1 base at V and 6 bases at J, leaving 3 bases unmatched. The CDR3 spells CASSLVAGVEQYF. The CDR3 bases are TGTGCCAGCAGCTTAGTGGCGGGAGTCGAGCAGTACTTC.

The chain is built from TRBV14 and TRBJ1-6; D remains ambiguous. V was shortened by 1 base and J by 9 bases, with 7 bases between the two germline ends. The CDR3 spans 13 residues. CDR1 and CDR2 from the germline V gene are SGHDN and FVKESK. This CDR3 reads CASSQVRSSPLHF. The CDR3 DNA sequence: TGTGCCAGCAGCCAAGTCCGGAGTTCACCCCTCCACTTT.

V is TRBV21-1 and J is TRBJ2-3; TRBD1, the D gene given by the table, was not confirmed from the DNA. TRBV21-1 is a known pseudogene. The CDR3 consists of 15 residues. CDR3 sequence reads: CASSKPGHHTDTQYF. The CDR3 region has the DNA TGTGCCAGCAGCAAACCGGGACACCACACAGATACGCAGTATTTT.

J is TRBJ2-7 and V is TRBV5-1; a possible D gene is TRBD1 (6 bases). The CDR3 totals 16 residues. CDR1 and CDR2 (germline): SGHRS, YFSETQ. V was cut by 7 bases and J by 1 base, with 21 bases left in between. The CDR3 region has the DNA TGCGCCAGCCAGTCTGGTGGGGGCGGAGGATCCTACGAGCAGTACTTC. Protein: CASQSGGGGGSYEQYF.

V usage is TRBV2 and J usage is TRBJ2-7; D is possibly TRBD1 (5 bases). V dropped 6 bases and J dropped 4 bases, with 16 bases sitting between them. CDR1 SNHLY and CDR2 FYNNEI come from the germline V gene. The CDR3 loop spans 14 amino acids. In nucleotides, the CDR3 is TGTGCCAGCAGCGATGGAAGAGGACAATACGAGCAGTACTTC. Its protein is CASSDGRGQYEQYF.

The chain combines TRBV19 with TRBJ1-6, with 7 bases that match TRBD1. Germline CDR1 reads LNHDA; CDR2 reads SQIVND (reference sequence). J was trimmed by 10 bases and V by 6 bases; bases with no gene match: 6. The CDR3 is 13 residues long. The CDR3 DNA follows: TGTGCCAGTAGAGACAGGGAAGGCTCACCCCTCCACTTT. Amino acids: CASRDREGSPLHF. Full variable domain (outside the CDR3, taken from reference TRBV19 and TRBJ1-6): DGGITQSPKYLFRKEGQNVTLSCEQNLNHDAMYWYRQDPGQGLRLIYYSQIVNDFQKGDIAEGYSVSREKKESFPLTVTSAQKNPTAFYLCASRDREGSPLHFGNGTRLTVT.

The count of this clone is one. The chain links TRBV28 to TRBJ1-5; D not resolved. Per germline, CDR1 MDHEN and CDR2 SYDVKM. Between the trimmed V and J ends, which lost 2 bases and 3 bases, there was a span of 8 bases. The length of the CDR3 is 14 residues. The CDR3 nucleotides read TGTGCCAGCAGTTTAGGGCCACTCAATCAGCCCCAGCATTTT. Encoded protein: CASSLGPLNQPQHF. The variable domain in full, with the rest retrieved from reference TRBV28 and TRBJ1-5, is DVKVTQSSRYLVKRTGEKVFLECVQDMDHENMFWYRQDPGLGLRLIYFSYDVKMKEKGDIPEGYSVSREKKERFSLILESASTNQTSMYLCASSLGPLNQPQHFGDGTRLSIL.

The rearrangement uses TRBV19 and TRBJ2-7, with 9 nucleotides matching TRBD1. The CDR3 is 15 amino acids. Trimming removed 3 bases from V and 3 bases from J; junction bases left unmatched: 6. The germline V gene has CDR1 LNHDA and CDR2 SQIVND (reference sequence). The CDR3 region has the DNA TGTGCCAGTAGTATCTCGGGACAGGGATTCTACGAGCAGTACTTC. Translation: CASSISGQGFYEQYF. The full variable domain, completed using reference TRBV19 and TRBJ2-7, is DGGITQSPKYLFRKEGQNVTLSCEQNLNHDAMYWYRQDPGQGLRLIYYSQIVNDFQKGDIAEGYSVSREKKESFPLTVTSAQKNPTAFYLCASSISGQGFYEQYFGPGTRLTVT.

This chain links TRBV20-1 with TRBJ2-1; no clear D gene. Germline CDR1 reads DFQATT; CDR2 reads SNEGSKA (reference sequence). Trimming took 5 bases from V and 4 from J, leaving 6 bases between them. The CDR3 runs 11 residues. In DNA, the CDR3 is TGCAGTGCTCCCTTATACAATGAGCAGTTCTTC. It is translated as CSAPLYNEQFF.

The chain links TRBV18 to TRBJ2-1; 7 positions agree with TRBD2. Germline-derived CDR1 and CDR2 are KGHSH and LQKENI. Trimming at V came to 2 bases and at J to 5 bases, leaving 6 bases not matched to a gene. The CDR3 consists of 15 residues. The CDR3 here is CASSPSLADHNEQFF. The CDR3 nucleotides read TGTGCCAGCTCACCATCTCTAGCGGATCACAATGAGCAGTTCTTC.

The V and J genes are TRBV2 and TRBJ2-7; no definite D call. The CDR3 contains 14 residues. Germline assignment: CDR1 SNHLY and CDR2 FYNNEI. Deletions cut 2 bases from V and 3 bases from J, with 11 bases between. The CDR3 coding sequence is TGTGCCAGCAGTGAATCCGGGTACCTCTACGAGCAGTACTTC. Translation: CASSESGYLYEQYF.